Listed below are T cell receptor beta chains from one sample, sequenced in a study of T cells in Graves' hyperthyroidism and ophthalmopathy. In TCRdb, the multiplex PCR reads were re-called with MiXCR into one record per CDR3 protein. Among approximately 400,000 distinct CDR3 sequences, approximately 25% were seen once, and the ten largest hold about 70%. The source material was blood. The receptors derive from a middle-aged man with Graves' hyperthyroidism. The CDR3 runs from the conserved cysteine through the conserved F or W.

CATSDSRTGTTINEQFF,TRBV24-1,TRBJ2-1
CASSLRTPNYGYTF,TRBV7-9,TRBJ1-2
CAIRLNSGETNTQYF,TRBV10-3,TRBJ2-3
CATSREPGGYEQYF,TRBV15,TRBJ2-7
CASSQGSGTEAFF,TRBV3-1,TRBJ1-1
CASSSGQSQETQYF,TRBV7-9,TRBJ2-5
CASTDGVGETQYF,TRBV2,TRBJ2-5
CASGLTIREQYF,TRBV27,TRBJ2-7
CASSFYGSEAFF,TRBV11-2,TRBJ1-1
CASSLVPGGPSGDTQYF,TRBV7-2,TRBJ2-3
CASSSGLAGVKNIQYF,TRBV5-1,TRBJ2-4
CASSLDKNTGELFF,TRBV7-6,TRBJ2-2
CSARTRGGGYGYTF,TRBV20-1,TRBJ1-2
CASSESGRNIQYF,TRBV6-1,TRBJ2-4
CSVDSGGTETQYF,TRBV29-1,TRBJ2-5
CASSIPGLRSAFF,TRBV25-1,TRBJ1-1
CASNLAGQETQYF,TRBV28,TRBJ2-5
CSARDIGVEQFF,TRBV20-1,TRBJ2-1
CATSDLGLAGTYEQYF,TRBV24-1,TRBJ2-7
CASSSQGSGETQYF,TRBV19,TRBJ2-5
CASRSLWPNFGEQYF,TRBV28,TRBJ2-7
CASSWHRSYEQYF,TRBV27,TRBJ2-7
CAWSSGRPNTEAFF,TRBV30,TRBJ1-1
CASSIGSIQETQYF,TRBV28,TRBJ2-5
CASSLSSVGTDTQYF,TRBV7-3,TRBJ2-3
CASSPNLGGLSYEQYF,TRBV5-6,TRBJ2-7
CASSRDSNPGSNQPQHF,TRBV19,TRBJ1-5
CASRWGNSYEQYF,TRBV5-1,TRBJ2-7
CASSLFGNTGELFF,TRBV28,TRBJ2-2
CATSRDDSEKLFF,TRBV15,TRBJ1-4
CASSEEIAGPFRGKLFF,TRBV2,TRBJ1-4
CSARASAAGKRYNEQFF,TRBV20-1,TRBJ2-1
CASRVGLAGVRGDTQYF,TRBV2,TRBJ2-3
CASSPSRFQETQYF,TRBV18,TRBJ2-5
CSAKHPGQGNTEAFF,TRBV20-1,TRBJ1-1
CSGEKTGSHEQFF,TRBV29-1,TRBJ2-1
CATKQERSYEQYF,TRBV2,TRBJ2-7
CATNLGHPNSYEQYF,TRBV24-1,TRBJ2-7
CASRWGQSTDTQYF,TRBV6-2/TRBV6-3,TRBJ2-3
CASSPDLRGLMETQYF,TRBV6-1,TRBJ2-5
CATSDPLAEGYNEQFF,TRBV24-1,TRBJ2-1
CASSWGTGSYEQYF,TRBV5-1,TRBJ2-7
CASSLLGLGGTGELFF,TRBV19,TRBJ2-2
CASSQGRDRGQYF,TRBV3-1,TRBJ2-5
CAISTDRGASYNEQFF,TRBV10-3,TRBJ2-1
CASSESRQPNYGYTF,TRBV10-2,TRBJ1-2
CACRGLANEQFF,TRBV5-1,TRBJ2-1
CATSGPSSYEQYF,TRBV24-1,TRBJ2-7
CASSQAVDRNYGYTF,TRBV3-1,TRBJ1-2
CASSVGRIPYNEQFF,TRBV9,TRBJ2-1
CASSIEGGRKDTQYF,TRBV19,TRBJ2-3
CASSFGRTHGYTF,TRBV7-3,TRBJ1-2
CASRDRVETQYF,TRBV3-1,TRBJ2-5